The rows below give T cell receptor beta chains drawn from one sample of a study of vaccination and CD4 T cells after COVID-19. Their cognate antigens are unknown. TCRdb processed the PCR reads anew with MiXCR; each CDR3 protein has one entry. The sample carries approximately 6,800 distinct CDR3 sequences, 43% recorded once. Sequenced: CD4+ T cells from blood, cultured in vitro. The receptor set was obtained from a human donor in good health. Each CDR3 is given with its conserved first and last residue. Each record gives: V gene, CDR3 length, J gene, clone size, D gene, CDR3 protein, CDR3 DNA. The D gene is left open where the match is weak. Clone sizes are given selectively: once, few, many, or a class where the clone is expanded.

v_gene: TRBV6-1
len: 15
j_gene: TRBJ1-4
abundance: -
d_gene: -
CDR3aa: CASSSELATNEKLFF
CDR3nt: TGTGCCAGCAGCTCCGAACTTGCAACTAATGAAAAACTGTTTTTT

v_gene: TRBV12-5
len: 13
j_gene: TRBJ2-5
abundance: -
d_gene: -
CDR3aa: CASGLRYQETQYF
CDR3nt: TGTGCTAGTGGTTTGAGGTACCAAGAGACCCAGTACTTC

v_gene: TRBV6-2/TRBV6-3
len: 17
j_gene: TRBJ1-5
abundance: few
d_gene: TRBD1
CDR3aa: CASSYVFPDRVSQPQHF
CDR3nt: TGTGCCAGCAGTTACGTCTTCCCGGACAGGGTAAGTCAGCCCCAGCATTTT

v_gene: TRBV6-1
len: 14
j_gene: TRBJ1-2
abundance: -
d_gene: -
CDR3aa: CASGRAGRDYGYTF
CDR3nt: TGTGCCAGCGGCAGAGCGGGACGGGACTATGGCTACACCTTC

v_gene: TRBV7-2
len: 13
j_gene: TRBJ1-1
abundance: -
d_gene: -
CDR3aa: CVSSLYRDAEAFF
CDR3nt: TGTGTCAGCAGCCTATACAGGGACGCTGAAGCTTTCTTT

v_gene: TRBV6-1
len: 14
j_gene: TRBJ2-2
abundance: -
d_gene: -
CDR3aa: CASSDLGKTGELFF
CDR3nt: TGTGCCAGCAGTGACCTAGGAAAAACCGGGGAGCTGTTTTTT

v_gene: TRBV6-5
len: 17
j_gene: TRBJ2-2
abundance: -
d_gene: -
CDR3aa: CASSYSRPGAHGGELFF
CDR3nt: TGTGCCAGCAGTTACTCCCGGCCAGGGGCGCACGGCGGGGAGCTGTTTTTT

v_gene: TRBV19
len: 15
j_gene: TRBJ1-5
abundance: few
d_gene: -
CDR3aa: CASSIGVWVNQPQHF
CDR3nt: TGTGCCAGTAGTATAGGTGTCTGGGTCAATCAGCCCCAGCATTTT

v_gene: TRBV14
len: 14
j_gene: TRBJ1-1
abundance: once
d_gene: -
CDR3aa: CASSQLWSNTEAFF
CDR3nt: TGTGCCAGCAGCCAACTTTGGTCGAACACTGAAGCTTTCTTT

v_gene: TRBV5-1
len: 13
j_gene: TRBJ2-1
abundance: -
d_gene: -
CDR3aa: CASSRVRDNEQFF
CDR3nt: TGCGCCAGCAGCCGCGTCCGCGACAATGAGCAGTTCTTC

v_gene: TRBV5-1
len: 15
j_gene: TRBJ1-2
abundance: few
d_gene: -
CDR3aa: CASSQDSMAPYGYTF
CDR3nt: TGCGCCAGCAGCCAGGACAGTATGGCCCCCTATGGCTACACCTTC

v_gene: TRBV28
len: 14
j_gene: TRBJ2-2
abundance: few
d_gene: -
CDR3aa: CASSWGIRHGELFF
CDR3nt: TGTGCCAGCAGTTGGGGTATCAGGCACGGGGAGCTGTTTTTT

v_gene: TRBV19
len: 15
j_gene: TRBJ1-2
abundance: -
d_gene: -
CDR3aa: CASSMGTGRAYGYTF
CDR3nt: TGTGCCAGTAGTATGGGTACCGGGAGAGCCTATGGCTACACCTTC

v_gene: TRBV5-1
len: 16
j_gene: TRBJ2-4
abundance: -
d_gene: -
CDR3aa: CASSLVLGKAKNIQYF
CDR3nt: TGCGCCAGCAGCTTGGTTCTCGGGAAAGCCAAAAACATTCAGTACTTC

v_gene: TRBV5-1
len: 18
j_gene: TRBJ2-2
abundance: -
d_gene: TRBD2
CDR3aa: CASSQRLAGAPNTGELFF
CDR3nt: TGCGCCAGCAGCCAACGACTAGCGGGGGCGCCGAACACCGGGGAGCTGTTTTTT

v_gene: TRBV9
len: 13
j_gene: TRBJ2-3
abundance: -
d_gene: -
CDR3aa: CASSARDLDTQYF
CDR3nt: TGTGCCAGCAGCGCCCGAGACCTGGATACGCAGTATTTT

v_gene: TRBV27
len: 15
j_gene: TRBJ2-5
abundance: -
d_gene: -
CDR3aa: CASSLGRTRQETQYF
CDR3nt: TGTGCCAGCAGTTTGGGTCGCACGCGTCAAGAGACCCAGTACTTC

v_gene: TRBV6-1
len: 10
j_gene: TRBJ1-2
abundance: few
d_gene: -
CDR3aa: CARRIYGYTF
CDR3nt: TGTGCCAGGCGAATTTATGGCTACACCTTC

v_gene: TRBV6-2/TRBV6-3
len: 16
j_gene: TRBJ1-5
abundance: -
d_gene: -
CDR3aa: CASRDHGSIGNQPQHF
CDR3nt: TGTGCCAGCAGAGATCACGGTAGCATCGGCAATCAGCCCCAGCATTTT

v_gene: TRBV20-1
len: 14
j_gene: TRBJ2-6
abundance: -
d_gene: -
CDR3aa: CSASQGFVTNVLTF
CDR3nt: TGCAGTGCTAGTCAGGGGTTTGTGACCAACGTCCTGACTTTC

v_gene: TRBV12-3/TRBV12-4
len: 14
j_gene: TRBJ2-7
abundance: -
d_gene: TRBD2
CDR3aa: CASSRTSGSYEQYF
CDR3nt: TGTGCCAGCAGCCGGACTAGCGGGAGCTACGAGCAGTACTTC

v_gene: TRBV18
len: 15
j_gene: TRBJ2-7
abundance: -
d_gene: TRBD2
CDR3aa: CASSPPSGGTYEQYF
CDR3nt: TGTGCCAGCTCACCACCGTCGGGAGGGACTTACGAGCAGTACTTC

v_gene: TRBV4-3
len: 16
j_gene: TRBJ2-1
abundance: -
d_gene: -
CDR3aa: CASSQGLTGPYNEQFF
CDR3nt: TGCGCCAGCAGCCAAGGGCTGACGGGGCCCTACAATGAGCAGTTCTTC

v_gene: TRBV7-6
len: 11
j_gene: TRBJ1-2
abundance: few
d_gene: -
CDR3aa: CASSAGNGYTF
CDR3nt: TGTGCCAGCAGCGCGGGGAATGGCTACACCTTC

v_gene: TRBV11-2
len: 16
j_gene: TRBJ2-3
abundance: -
d_gene: -
CDR3aa: CASSPNKGGGTDTQYF
CDR3nt: TGTGCCAGCAGCCCGAATAAAGGAGGGGGCACAGATACGCAGTATTTT

v_gene: TRBV6-2/TRBV6-3
len: 14
j_gene: TRBJ1-2
abundance: few
d_gene: TRBD1
CDR3aa: CASSPWDRAHGYTF
CDR3nt: TGTGCCAGCAGTCCCTGGGACAGGGCGCATGGCTACACCTTC

v_gene: TRBV5-1
len: 14
j_gene: TRBJ2-7
abundance: -
d_gene: -
CDR3aa: CASSLNGGLYEQYF
CDR3nt: TGCGCCAGCAGCTTGAACGGGGGGCTCTACGAGCAGTACTTC

v_gene: TRBV20-1
len: 20
j_gene: TRBJ2-1
abundance: -
d_gene: TRBD1
CDR3aa: CSARDLLGTGGANPPNEQFF
CDR3nt: TGCAGTGCTAGAGATTTACTTGGGACAGGGGGGGCGAACCCCCCCAATGAGCAGTTCTTC

v_gene: TRBV7-8
len: 15
j_gene: TRBJ1-2
abundance: -
d_gene: TRBD1
CDR3aa: CASSPGQITNYGYTF
CDR3nt: TGTGCCAGCAGCCCGGGACAGATAACTAACTATGGCTACACCTTC

v_gene: TRBV15
len: 20
j_gene: TRBJ2-1
abundance: -
d_gene: TRBD2
CDR3aa: CATSTSGRELTQANYNEQFF
CDR3nt: TGTGCCACCAGCACCTCAGGGCGGGAGCTTACTCAAGCCAATTACAATGAGCAGTTCTTC

v_gene: TRBV6-2/TRBV6-3
len: 17
j_gene: TRBJ2-6
abundance: few
d_gene: -
CDR3aa: CASSTTGFFAGANVLTF
CDR3nt: TGTGCCAGCAGTACCACAGGGTTCTTTGCTGGGGCCAACGTCCTGACTTTC

v_gene: TRBV7-2
len: 16
j_gene: TRBJ2-3
abundance: -
d_gene: TRBD2
CDR3aa: CASSLGLASRTDTQYF
CDR3nt: TGTGCCAGCAGCTTGGGACTAGCGTCTCGCACAGATACGCAGTATTTT

v_gene: TRBV2
len: 14
j_gene: TRBJ2-2
abundance: -
d_gene: -
CDR3aa: CASSDVRRAGELFF
CDR3nt: TGTGCCAGCAGTGACGTCCGTAGGGCCGGGGAGCTGTTTTTT

v_gene: TRBV24-1
len: 16
j_gene: TRBJ2-5
abundance: -
d_gene: TRBD2
CDR3aa: CATSDMSGGYQETQYF
CDR3nt: TGTGCCACCAGTGATATGAGCGGGGGGTACCAAGAGACCCAGTACTTC

v_gene: TRBV4-1
len: 16
j_gene: TRBJ2-3
abundance: -
d_gene: -
CDR3aa: CASSSGWGGPTDTQYF
CDR3nt: TGCGCCAGCAGCTCCGGTTGGGGGGGCCCCACAGATACGCAGTATTTT

v_gene: TRBV20-1
len: 15
j_gene: TRBJ1-1
abundance: few
d_gene: TRBD1
CDR3aa: CSAKPGGAYNTEAFF
CDR3nt: TGCAGTGCAAAACCAGGGGGCGCATATAACACTGAAGCTTTCTTT

v_gene: TRBV12-5
len: 16
j_gene: TRBJ2-1
abundance: -
d_gene: -
CDR3aa: CASGSTQGSSYNEQFF
CDR3nt: TGTGCTAGTGGTTCCACCCAGGGGAGCTCCTACAATGAGCAGTTCTTC

v_gene: TRBV6-1
len: 12
j_gene: TRBJ1-1
abundance: -
d_gene: -
CDR3aa: CASRNGPGGAFF
CDR3nt: TGTGCCAGCAGAAACGGACCCGGGGGAGCTTTCTTT

v_gene: TRBV25-1
len: 17
j_gene: TRBJ2-1
abundance: -
d_gene: -
CDR3aa: CASSGWADGSSYNEQFF
CDR3nt: TGTGCCAGCAGTGGGTGGGCCGATGGAAGCTCCTACAATGAGCAGTTCTTC

v_gene: TRBV9
len: 15
j_gene: TRBJ2-7
abundance: once
d_gene: -
CDR3aa: CASSPLSLGPGEQYF
CDR3nt: TGTGCCAGCAGCCCTCTGTCATTGGGCCCGGGCGAGCAGTACTTC

v_gene: TRBV7-2
len: 15
j_gene: TRBJ2-2
abundance: -
d_gene: -
CDR3aa: CASSARQGSTGELFF
CDR3nt: TGTGCCAGCAGCGCGCGGCAGGGGTCTACCGGGGAGCTGTTTTTT

v_gene: TRBV28
len: 14
j_gene: TRBJ2-1
abundance: -
d_gene: -
CDR3aa: CASSFMGGRNEQFF
CDR3nt: TGTGCCAGCAGTTTTATGGGGGGGCGGAATGAGCAGTTCTTC

v_gene: TRBV6-2/TRBV6-3
len: 14
j_gene: TRBJ1-1
abundance: -
d_gene: -
CDR3aa: CASRRDGMKFEAFF
CDR3nt: TGTGCCAGCAGGAGGGACGGGATGAAGTTTGAAGCTTTCTTT

v_gene: TRBV11-2
len: 14
j_gene: TRBJ2-3
abundance: -
d_gene: -
CDR3aa: CASSSGARVDTQYF
CDR3nt: TGTGCCAGCAGCTCGGGGGCCCGGGTAGATACGCAGTATTTT

v_gene: TRBV20-1
len: 18
j_gene: TRBJ1-1
abundance: few
d_gene: TRBD1
CDR3aa: CSVGTGVLGSPWNTEAFF
CDR3nt: TGCAGTGTGGGGACAGGGGTTTTAGGGAGTCCTTGGAACACTGAAGCTTTCTTT

v_gene: TRBV6-4
len: 11
j_gene: TRBJ1-1
abundance: few
d_gene: -
CDR3aa: CASTDRLEAFF
CDR3nt: TGTGCCAGCACCGACCGGCTTGAAGCTTTCTTT

v_gene: TRBV4-2
len: 17
j_gene: TRBJ2-3
abundance: -
d_gene: -
CDR3aa: CASRTPMATTSTDTQYF
CDR3nt: TGTGCCAGCAGAACCCCAATGGCGACCACTAGCACAGATACGCAGTATTTT

v_gene: TRBV2
len: 9
j_gene: TRBJ1-2
abundance: -
d_gene: -
CDR3aa: CASRDLYTF
CDR3nt: TGTGCCAGCAGGGACCTCTACACCTTC

v_gene: TRBV12-3/TRBV12-4
len: 15
j_gene: TRBJ1-1
abundance: few
d_gene: -
CDR3aa: CASSLWGRINTEAFF
CDR3nt: TGTGCCAGCAGTTTATGGGGCCGGATCAACACTGAAGCTTTCTTT

v_gene: TRBV7-9
len: 16
j_gene: TRBJ1-1
abundance: -
d_gene: TRBD1
CDR3aa: CASSSGTGVFYTEAFF
CDR3nt: TGTGCCAGCAGCTCCGGGACAGGGGTTTTTTACACTGAAGCTTTCTTT

v_gene: TRBV19
len: 14
j_gene: TRBJ1-1
abundance: once
d_gene: -
CDR3aa: CASSMYSQNTEAFF
CDR3nt: TGTGCCAGTAGTATGTACAGTCAGAACACTGAAGCTTTCTTT

v_gene: TRBV2
len: 19
j_gene: TRBJ1-2
abundance: few
d_gene: -
CDR3aa: CASSVLTLTRPAANYGYTF
CDR3nt: TGTGCCAGCAGTGTCCTAACTCTGACACGTCCCGCTGCTAACTATGGCTACACCTTC

v_gene: TRBV12-3/TRBV12-4
len: 14
j_gene: TRBJ2-5
abundance: -
d_gene: -
CDR3aa: CASSSESGQETQYF
CDR3nt: TGTGCCAGCAGTTCCGAATCGGGACAAGAGACCCAGTACTTC